Detailed here is one T cell receptor beta chain. What it recognizes is unknown. Produced via immunoSEQ multiplex PCR; TCRdb's table is partial and in-frame only. The table includes 15,000 to 20,000 clones, around 74% detected once. The sample is drawn from a study of vaccination effects on CD4 cells after COVID-19. Germline V gene lookup returns CDR1 SGHTA and CDR2 FQGTGA. Trimming stripped 6 bases from V and 5 bases from J, with 17 bases between. CDR3 length: 15 amino acids. Study results and limitations: By a late point after vaccination, infection- and vaccine-induced clones had shrunk markedly through clonal contraction.

Sequencing was preceded by expansion of antigen-specific CD4+ T cells with viral peptide pools in the ViraFEST assay. Following a roughly 11-day culture, CD4+ T cells were purified. This person caught SARS-CoV-2 sometime from March to December 2020, and PCR testing confirmed the infection. Two doses of either BNT162b2 or mRNA-1273 were given to each participant. IL-2 at roughly 9.7 IU/ml and peptides at about 10 ug/ml were added to cultured PBMC, roughly 1.8 million per well. It was on days 3 and 7 that half the medium was replaced with IL-2 medium. The sequencing used CD4+ T cells from PBMCs cultured with SARS-CoV-2 spike peptides, collected after COVID-19 vaccination. V usage is TRBV7-3 and J usage is TRBJ2-1; weak D call: TRBD2 (6 bases). This receptor was identified in a human donor who had a prior SARS-CoV-2 infection. CDR3: CASSKSHGGDNEQFF. As DNA, the CDR3 is TGTGCCAGCAGTAAAAGCCACGGGGGAGACAATGAGCAGTTCTTC. Variable domain in full (rest from reference TRBV7-3 and TRBJ2-1): GAGVSQTPSNKVTEKGKYVELRCDPISGHTALYWYRQSLGQGPEFLIYFQGTGAADDSGLPNDRFFAVRPEGSVSTLKIQRTERGDSAVYLCASSKSHGGDNEQFFGPGTRLTVL.